One sample yielded the 8 T cell receptor beta chains listed below, sequenced in a study of CD8+ T cells in alopecia areata. RNA was extracted and reverse transcribed into cDNA as the sequencing template. TCRdb's table, derived via immunoSEQ multiplex PCR, lists solely in-frame clones and lacks some. The sample has fewer than 90,000 clones, roughly half seen once; the top ten hold 5.5% to 6%. Material for sequencing was NKG2D-high CD8+ T cells sorted from blood. Receptors were obtained from a human donor with alopecia areata.

The V call is TRBV9, the J call TRBJ2-2; D might be TRBD1 (6 bases). CDR3 length: 12 residues. Trimming stripped 3 bases from V and 6 bases from J, with 6 bases between. Germline CDR1 reads SGDLS; CDR2 reads YYNGEE. The CDR3 protein is CASSDRAGELFF. The CDR3 DNA reads as TGTGCCAGCAGCGACAGGGCCGGGGAGCTGTTTTTT.

This chain uses TRBV2 with TRBJ2-5, with 7 bases identical to TRBD1. Germline V CDR1 and CDR2: SNHLY, FYNNEI. The CDR3 runs 15 residues. After removal of 1 base from V and 7 bases from J, the junction contained 9 bases not matched to a gene. CDR3 residues: CASSEGQGVVGTQYF. In DNA, the CDR3 is TGTGCCAGCAGTGAAGGACAGGGAGTAGTCGGGACCCAGTACTTC.

CDR3 nucleotide sequence: TGCAGCGTTTGCGGGAGTGGGATCTACGAGCAGTACTTC. Its translation: CSVCGSGIYEQYF. The J gene is TRBJ2-5, the V gene TRBV29-1, with 7 nucleotides matching TRBD2. The J call may be faulty, since TRBJ2-7 better matches the DNA end. Germline-derived CDR1 and CDR2 are SQVTM and ANQGSEA. CDR3 size: 13 residues.

The rearrangement joins TRBV5-6 to TRBJ2-4; no clear D gene. CDR3 size: 11 residues. CDR1 SGHDT and CDR2 YYEEEE come from the germline V gene. Trimming pared 4 bases from V and 7 bases from J, leaving 6 bases between. The CDR3 nucleotides are TGTGCCAGCAGCCCTCCGAACATTCAGTACTTC. It translates to CASSPPNIQYF.

The V and J genes are TRBV2 and TRBJ2-2, with D unresolved. Trimming pared 3 bases from V and 7 bases from J, leaving 9 bases between. This CDR3 contains 13 residues. Germline V gene lookup returns CDR1 SNHLY and CDR2 FYNNEI. CDR3 coding DNA: TGTGCCAGCAGTGAGTTAGCCGGCGGGGAGCTGTTTTTT. As protein: CASSELAGGELFF.

The chain couples TRBV4-2 to TRBJ1-5; 7 bases map to TRBD1. With V trimmed by 1 base and J by 4 bases, 4 bases remained unmatched. The CDR3 has 15 amino acids. Germline V gene sequence: CDR1 LGHNA, CDR2 YNFKEQ. The CDR3 is CASSQADRENQPQHF. The CDR3 region has the DNA TGTGCCAGCAGCCAAGCCGACAGGGAAAATCAGCCCCAGCATTTT.

The chain has TRBV19 and TRBJ2-7, with 9 bases lining up with TRBD1. The germline gives CDR1 LNHDA, CDR2 SQIVND (reference sequence). Germline trimming cut 6 bases from V and 6 bases from J; bases unmatched to any gene: 3. This CDR3 is built from 12 residues. CDR3 in amino acids: CASRQGAGEQYF. CDR3 coding DNA: TGTGCCAGTAGACAGGGGGCAGGCGAGCAGTACTTC.

In its sample, this clone was seen a few times. The rearrangement links TRBV7-9 to TRBJ2-3; D is unresolved. The germline gives CDR1 SEHNR, CDR2 FQNEAQ (reference sequence). V was shortened by 2 bases and J by 2 bases, with 20 bases between the two germline ends. The CDR3 length is 18 residues. CDR3 amino acids: CASSLMVSVETVTDTQYF. CDR3 in DNA: TGTGCCAGCAGCTTAATGGTATCGGTAGAAACGGTCACAGATACGCAGTATTTT.